The 31 T cell receptor beta chains listed next were all sequenced from one sample in a study of vaccination effects on CD4 cells after COVID-19. Measured with immunoSEQ multiplex PCR; TCRdb has only the in-frame clones, and not every one. The table includes roughly 53,000 clones, roughly three quarters detected once. Antigen-specific CD4+ T cells were expanded with viral peptide pools in the ViraFEST assay before sequencing. The culture ran for 10 days before CD4+ T cells were isolated. Vaccine recipients, nucleocapsid antibody negative, had no prior SARS-CoV-2 infection. No cognate antigen is known for these TCRs. This specimen was CD4+ T cells from PBMCs cultured with HCoV-OC43 spike peptides, taken before COVID-19 vaccination. Subset of the sample: HCoV-OC43 spike overlapping peptide pool stimulation. All receptors derive from a human donor who received a COVID-19 vaccine.

This clone was seen more than once but under ten times. The rearrangement links TRBV2 to TRBJ1-1, with unresolved D. This CDR3 spans 12 amino acids. V lost 5 bases, J lost 4 bases, and 8 bases lay in between. Germline V gives CDR1 SNHLY, CDR2 FYNNEI. The CDR3 sequence is CASSSGGTEAFF. CDR3 nucleotides: TGTGCCAGCAGTTCAGGCGGCACTGAAGCTTTCTTT. The whole variable domain, filled in from reference TRBV2 and TRBJ1-1, reads EPEVTQTPSHQVTQMGQEVILRCVPISNHLYFYWYRQILGQKVEFLVSFYNNEISEKSEIFDDQFSVERPDGSNFTLKIRSTKLEDSAMYFCASSSGGTEAFFGQGTRLTVV.

V usage is TRBV19 and J usage is TRBJ2-4; D not certain. The CDR3 covers 15 residues. The ends were cut back, 6 bases at V and 10 bases at J, with 22 bases in the middle. Germline CDR1 and CDR2: LNHDA and SQIVND (reference sequence). DNA of the CDR3: TGTGCCAGTAGCCCCCCTGCCCCCGGAGCCCATATTCAGTACTTC. This codes for CASSPPAPGAHIQYF.

V and J are TRBV7-2 and TRBJ2-5; 7 nucleotides match TRBD2. Unmatched junction bases numbered 6, after V lost 1 base and J lost 4 bases. The CDR3 sequence is 15 residues long. The germline CDR1 and CDR2 sequences are SGHTA and FQGNSA. The DNA for the CDR3 is TGTGCCAGCAGCTTAGGGGGGGGAGGGACAGAGACCCAGTACTTC. It codes for CASSLGGGGTETQYF. Supplemented by reference TRBV7-2 and TRBJ2-5, the full variable domain reads GAGVSQSPSNKVTEKGKDVELRCDPISGHTALYWYRQSLGQGLEFLIYFQGNSAPDKSGLPSDRFSAERTGGSVSTLTIQRTQQEDSAVYLCASSLGGGGTETQYFGPGTRLLVL.

This clone is a singleton in its sample. The chain combines TRBV6-5 with TRBJ1-4; a possible D gene is TRBD1 (5 bases). The CDR3 is 15 residues long. The germline V gene has CDR1 MNHEY and CDR2 SVGAGI. V was clipped by 2 bases and J by 10 bases, with 17 bases between them. CDR3 sequence (DNA): TGTGCCAGCAGTTACCTCCAGACTATTGGGGGAAAACTGTTTTTT. Translated, it gives CASSYLQTIGGKLFF.

The chain's CDR3 is CATSDSGQGSNQPQHF. The CDR3 DNA is TGTGCCACCAGTGATTCGGGACAGGGGAGCAATCAGCCCCAGCATTTT. V usage is TRBV24-1 and J usage is TRBJ1-5, with 10 bases matching TRBD1. The CDR3 totals 16 residues. Trimming at V came to 2 bases and at J to 1 base, leaving 1 base not matched to a gene. Per the germline V gene, CDR1 is KGHDR and CDR2 is SFDVKD.

The rearrangement joins TRBV6-5 to TRBJ1-6, with TRBD1 matching over 7 bases. Looked up from germline, CDR1 is MNHEY and CDR2 is SVGAGI. The CDR3 is 15 amino acids. Losses at the gene ends were 7 bases for V and 6 bases for J; bases not matched to a gene: 9. CDR3 loop: CASTLRGQSNSPLHF. The CDR3 bases are TGTGCCAGCACCCTTCGGGGACAGAGTAATTCACCCCTCCACTTT.

This clone turned up a few times. The rearrangement uses TRBV4-1 and TRBJ2-5; D is unresolved. CDR1 and CDR2 from the germline V gene are MGHRA and YSYEKL. CDR3 length: 12 residues. V lost 5 bases and J lost 2, with 6 bases in between. DNA for the CDR3: TGCGCCAGCAGCTTCCTACAAGAGACCCAGTACTTC. Translation gives CASSFLQETQYF.

The count of this clone is one. This chain links TRBV18 with TRBJ2-1; TRBD1 is a possible D gene (6 bases). The ends were cut back, 3 bases at V and 7 bases at J, with 19 bases in the middle. The germline V gene encodes CDR1 KGHSH and CDR2 LQKENI. CDR3 length equals 16 residues. In nucleotides, the CDR3 is TGTGCCAGCTCACCGGGACGGGTCGGGACACTGAATGAGCAGTTCTTC. Translating it yields CASSPGRVGTLNEQFF.

The rearrangement links TRBV18 to TRBJ2-2; no reliable D call. Germline V gene lookup returns CDR1 KGHSH and CDR2 LQKENI. V lost 6 bases and J 4 bases, leaving 12 bases between the germline ends. CDR3 size: 14 residues. The chain's CDR3 is CASSPVGSTGELFF. In DNA, the CDR3 is TGTGCCAGCTCCCCAGTAGGGTCCACCGGGGAGCTGTTTTTT.

The V call is TRBV9, the J call TRBJ1-1, with 9 bases lining up with TRBD1. The V segment lost 0 bases and the J segment 4 bases; nucleotides outside the gene matches: 1. Germline V gene data show CDR1 as SGDLS and CDR2 as YYNGEE. The CDR3 runs to 14 residues. The CDR3 DNA follows: TGTGCCAGCAGCGTAGGGGACAGGGTCACTGAAGCTTTCTTT. Encoded protein: CASSVGDRVTEAFF. Full variable domain (outside the CDR3, taken from reference TRBV9 and TRBJ1-1): DSGVTQTPKHLITATGQRVTLRCSPRSGDLSVYWYQQSLDQGLQFLIQYYNGEERAKGNILERFSAQQFPDLHSELNLSSLELGDSALYFCASSVGDRVTEAFFGQGTRLTVV.

This chain uses TRBV6-2 or TRBV6-3 with TRBJ1-2; possibly TRBD1 for D (6 bases). The CDR3 contains 15 residues. The germline CDR1 and CDR2 sequences are MNHEY and SVGEGT. V lost 6 bases and J 6 bases, leaving 20 bases between the germline ends. The chain's CDR3 is CASSQTGTRRNGYTF. CDR3 in DNA: TGTGCCAGCAGCCAAACCGGGACAAGAAGAAATGGCTACACCTTC.

CDR3 in amino acids: CASSRHRNSNYGYTF. The CDR3 nucleotides are TGTGCCAGTAGTAGGCACAGGAACTCTAACTATGGCTACACCTTC. The gene calls are TRBV19 and TRBJ1-2; the D gene is possibly TRBD1 (5 bases). Germline V gene sequence: CDR1 LNHDA, CDR2 SQIVND (reference sequence). With 4 bases removed from V and 0 bases from J, the gap between germline ends came to 12 bases. The CDR3 contains 15 residues.

The V call is TRBV30, the J call TRBJ2-3; TRBD2 agrees at 9 bases. Trimming removed 3 bases from V and 7 bases from J; junction bases left unmatched: 8. Germline CDR1 is GTSNPN and CDR2 is SVGIG (reference sequence). The CDR3 runs to 14 residues. The CDR3 DNA follows: TGTGCCTGGAGGGGACTAGCAAGAGGGAATACGCAGTATTTT. This sequence encodes CAWRGLARGNTQYF.

The V gene is TRBV2, the J gene TRBJ1-2, with D tentatively TRBD1 (6 bases). Trimming shortened V by 7 bases and J by 5 bases, and 14 bases separated the two germline ends. The CDR3 consists of 13 residues. The germline CDR1 and CDR2 sequences are SNHLY and FYNNEI. CDR3 in DNA: TGTGCCAGCATCGCAGGGGAAAGATATGGCTACACCTTC. Translation gives CASIAGERYGYTF.

The chain combines TRBV19 with TRBJ1-1; D remains ambiguous. V gave up 6 bases and J gave up 1 base, with 9 bases separating them. Looked up from germline, CDR1 is LNHDA and CDR2 is SQIVND (reference sequence). The CDR3 contains 13 residues. The CDR3 is CASRINKNTEAFF. As DNA, the CDR3 is TGTGCCAGTAGAATCAACAAGAACACTGAAGCTTTCTTT. Drawing the rest from reference TRBV19 and TRBJ1-1, the complete variable domain is DGGITQSPKYLFRKEGQNVTLSCEQNLNHDAMYWYRQDPGQGLRLIYYSQIVNDFQKGDIAEGYSVSREKKESFPLTVTSAQKNPTAFYLCASRINKNTEAFFGQGTRLTVV.

V gene TRBV7-2 combines with J gene TRBJ2-1, with D possibly TRBD1 on 6 matching bases. Looked up from germline, CDR1 is SGHTA and CDR2 is FQGNSA. The CDR3 length is 16 residues. V was cut by 6 bases and J by 7 bases, with 22 bases left in between. The CDR3 DNA follows: TGTGCCAGCAGACCCCCCCAGGGGACCTTGAGGAATGAGCAGTTCTTC. Its protein is CASRPPQGTLRNEQFF.

The gene calls are TRBV7-9 and TRBJ2-5; 9 nucleotides align to TRBD1. Germline V gives CDR1 SEHNR, CDR2 FQNEAQ (reference sequence). The CDR3 length is 14 residues. Unmatched junction bases numbered 0, after V lost 3 bases and J lost 1 base. The CDR3 sequence is CASSLGQGQETQYF. The CDR3 coding sequence is TGTGCCAGCAGCTTGGGACAGGGCCAAGAGACCCAGTACTTC.

This rearrangement joins TRBV2 to TRBJ2-7; no definite D call. V was clipped by 5 bases and J by 6 bases, with 14 bases between them. This CDR3 contains 13 residues. Germline CDR1 SNHLY, CDR2 FYNNEI. The CDR3 sequence is CASSPSATSEQYV. The CDR3, as DNA: TGTGCCAGCAGTCCCTCGGCCACGAGCGAGCAGTACGTC.

This clone was counted a few times. The V and J genes are TRBV29-1 and TRBJ2-7; D is perhaps TRBD1 (5 bases). Trimming stripped 7 bases from V and 1 base from J, with 17 bases between. The CDR3 consists of 14 residues. Per the germline V gene, CDR1 is SQVTM and CDR2 is ANQGSEA. The CDR3 region has the DNA TGCAGCGGATGGGGCAGTTGGGCGTCCTACGAGCAGTACGTC. Its translation is CSGWGSWASYEQYV.

This clone turned up a few times. The chain joins TRBV3-1 (or the pseudogene TRBV3-2) to TRBJ2-2; D ambiguous. Germline CDR1 LGHDT, CDR2 YNNKEL (reference sequence). V lost 6 bases and J 2 bases, leaving 13 bases between the germline ends. This CDR3 region has 15 residues. Written as DNA, the CDR3 is TGTGCCAGCAGTGTTTCAATTAGCAACACCGGGGAGCTGTTTTTT. Translating gives CASSVSISNTGELFF.

This clone was observed a few times. V gene TRBV9 combines with J gene TRBJ1-1; tentatively, D is TRBD1 (5 bases). Between the trimmed V and J ends, which lost 0 bases and 6 bases, there was a span of 18 bases. The CDR3 is 16 residues long. Germline-derived CDR1 and CDR2 are SGDLS and YYNGEE. CDR3 loop: CASSVDPGHSYSEAFF. The CDR3 nucleotides read TGTGCCAGCAGCGTAGACCCGGGGCACTCCTATTCTGAAGCTTTCTTT. The variable domain in full, completed from reference TRBV9 and TRBJ1-1, reads DSGVTQTPKHLITATGQRVTLRCSPRSGDLSVYWYQQSLDQGLQFLIQYYNGEERAKGNILERFSAQQFPDLHSELNLSSLELGDSALYFCASSVDPGHSYSEAFFGQGTRLTVV.

This clone came up once. This sequence joins TRBV5-1 and TRBJ2-5; D is undetermined. Per the germline V gene, CDR1 is SGHRS and CDR2 is YFSETQ. This CDR3 is 14 amino acids long. V was clipped by 0 bases and J by 4 bases, with 10 bases between them. CDR3 DNA sequence: TGCGCCAGCAGCTTGGGCCCAGTGGGAGAGACCCAGTACTTC. Its protein product is CASSLGPVGETQYF. The full variable domain, completed using reference TRBV5-1 and TRBJ2-5, is KAGVTQTPRYLIKTRGQQVTLSCSPISGHRSVSWYQQTPGQGLQFLFEYFSETQRNKGNFPGRFSGRQFSNSRSEMNVSTLELGDSALYLCASSLGPVGETQYFGPGTRLLVL.

This chain joins TRBV6-6 and TRBJ1-2, with D possibly TRBD1 on 5 matching bases. The V gene's germline CDR1 is MNHNY and CDR2 SVGAGI (reference sequence). Trimming removed 6 bases at V and 8 bases at J, with 16 bases between. The CDR3 is made up of 13 amino acids. The CDR3 sequence is CASREGAVRGYTF. The CDR3 DNA follows: TGTGCCAGCAGGGAAGGGGCTGTGCGGGGCTACACCTTC.

CDR3 sequence: CASSPGQGGGNTIYF. The CDR3 DNA reads TGCGCCAGCAGCCCGGGACAGGGAGGCGGAAACACCATATATTTT. The chain is built from TRBV5-1 and TRBJ1-3; 9 bases are a match to TRBD1. J lost 4 bases, V lost 4 bases, and 6 bases had no gene match. From germline, CDR1 is SGHRS and CDR2 YFSETQ. This CDR3 comprises 15 residues.

There are a few counts of this clone. The J gene is TRBJ1-6, the V gene TRBV5-1, with D perhaps TRBD1 (5 bases). Germline V gene lookup returns CDR1 SGHRS and CDR2 YFSETQ. V lost 6 bases to trimming and J lost 13 bases, with 20 bases between them. The length of the CDR3 is 14 residues. DNA for the CDR3: TGCGCCAGCACCCCGGGCGGACAAGCCTTGCCCCTCCACTTT. Its protein product is CASTPGGQALPLHF.

This rearrangement joins TRBV19 to TRBJ1-5, with D hard to call. The germline CDR1 and CDR2 sequences are LNHDA and SQIVND (reference sequence). Trimming took off 5 bases at V and 0 bases at J, with 17 bases between the two ends. The CDR3 is 17 residues long. Here the CDR3 DNA reads TGTGCCAGTAGTGGAGGTATCCCCCCATATAGCAATCAGCCCCAGCATTTT. Translating gives CASSGGIPPYSNQPQHF.

Here the CDR3 reads CASSPTNNSPLHF. The CDR3 DNA sequence: TGTGCCAGCAGCCCAACAAATAATTCACCCCTCCACTTT. The chain carries TRBV5-4 and TRBJ1-6; D gene ambiguous. The CDR3 loop spans 13 amino acids. Trimming cost V 4 bases and J 5 bases, with 7 bases left between them. Germline V gene lookup returns CDR1 SGHNT and CDR2 YYREEE (reference sequence).

The V and J genes are TRBV30 and TRBJ1-5; D may be TRBD1 (6 bases). Germline CDR1 is GTSNPN and CDR2 is SVGIG (reference sequence). The CDR3 length is 12 residues. V gave up 0 bases and J gave up 6 bases, with 6 bases separating them. This CDR3 reads CAWSVGGQPQHF. The CDR3 nucleotides read TGTGCCTGGAGTGTAGGGGGTCAGCCCCAGCATTTT.

The chain employs TRBV9 and TRBJ1-6, with 8 bases fitting TRBD1. The trim removed 4 bases at V and 5 bases at J, leaving 2 bases unmatched. The CDR3 sequence is 14 residues long. CDR1 is SGDLS, CDR2 YYNGEE, per germline. In DNA, the CDR3 is TGTGCCAGCAGCCCGACAGGGGATAATTCACCCCTCCACTTT. Its protein is CASSPTGDNSPLHF.

J is TRBJ1-2 and V is TRBV2; weak D call: TRBD1 (5 bases). V was cut by 6 bases and J by 5 bases, with 13 bases left in between. The CDR3 extends over 13 amino acids. Per germline, CDR1 SNHLY and CDR2 FYNNEI. In DNA form, the CDR3 reads TGTGCCAGCAGGCCGGGACGGGGTTATGGCTACACCTTC. Protein product: CASRPGRGYGYTF.

CDR3 DNA: TGTGCCTGGAGTAAAGGGTGGGGGCTGGGAGAAAAACTGTTTTTT. Translation: CAWSKGWGLGEKLFF. The V gene is TRBV30, the J gene TRBJ1-4; maybe TRBD1 (6 bases). There are 15 residues in the CDR3. Germline CDR1 is GTSNPN and CDR2 is SVGIG (reference sequence). The ends were cut back, 2 bases at V and 8 bases at J, with 18 bases in the middle.